This T cell receptor beta chain was sequenced during a study of vaccination and CD4 T cells after COVID-19. Across the whole study: Convalescent individuals numbered four females and six males, two being Hispanic. Every participant was given two doses of BNT162b2 or mRNA-1273 vaccine.

Germline lookup yields CDR1 MNHEY and CDR2 SVGAGI. The CDR3 has 18 amino acids. V dropped 4 bases and J dropped 0 bases, with 19 bases sitting between them. The Oncomine TCR Beta short-read assay sequenced DNA from cultured CD4+ T cells. Each CDR3 protein is one row after TCRdb ran MiXCR on the PCR reads. The data hold over 15,000 distinct CDR3 sequences, with around 72% observed a single time. Sample treatment: roughly ten-day PBMC culture with coronavirus spike peptide pools or control peptides (ViraFEST assay). Cultures of PBMCs, approximately 2 million per well, were set up with around 10 IU/ml IL-2 and roughly 10 ug/ml peptide pools. As for this clonotype: Its antigen is as yet unknown.

The chain links TRBV6-5 to TRBJ1-3, with D possibly being TRBD1 (6 bases). The TCR originated in a human donor who had recovered from COVID-19. Sequenced input: CD4+ T cells from blood, cultured in vitro. The CDR3 is CASSFRRRTATSGNTIYF. The CDR3 DNA sequence: TGTGCCAGCAGTTTCCGCCGGAGGACAGCGACCTCTGGAAACACCATATATTTT.